This entry lists 32 T cell receptor beta chains sequenced from one sample in a study of blood T cell repertoires in COVID-19. Here immunoSEQ multiplex PCR was the method, and the copy in TCRdb shows in-frame clones only, minus some. This repertoire shows 32,000 or so clones, approximately 86% found once; its top ten account for just under 2%. The material sequenced was peripheral blood. The receptors were gathered from a man aged 50 or older with active or convalescent COVID-19.

This clone was seen more than once but under ten times. The chain employs TRBV3-1 (or the pseudogene TRBV3-2) and TRBJ2-7; D is unresolved. The CDR3 is 14 residues long. Germline loops: CDR1 LGHDT, CDR2 YNNKEL (reference sequence). V lost 1 base and J 0 bases, leaving 7 bases between the germline ends. CDR3 DNA sequence: TGTGCCAGCAGCCAAGCCTACGGCTCCTACGAGCAGTACTTC. It yields the protein CASSQAYGSYEQYF.

The CDR3 DNA is TGTGCCAGCAGCCAAGGGACAGGTACCAGGCCCCAGCATTTT. It yields the protein CASSQGTGTRPQHF. The chain uses TRBV5-6 and TRBJ1-5; 8 bases match TRBD1. Trimming cost V 4 bases and J 9 bases; bases outside gene matches: 9. The CDR3 is made up of 14 amino acids. Germline V gene sequence: CDR1 SGHDT, CDR2 YYEEEE.

This clone appeared once. The rearrangement uses TRBV28 and TRBJ2-7; D is uncertain. The CDR3 has 13 residues. CDR1 MDHEN and CDR2 SYDVKM come from the germline V gene. Trimming stripped 4 bases from V and 0 bases from J, with 7 bases between. This CDR3 is CASSSFSSYEQYF. CDR3 sequence (DNA): TGTGCCAGCAGTTCTTTTTCCTCCTACGAGCAGTACTTC.

A note on this clone: Germline is not matched at one junction end, which may reflect a read error. This sequence joins TRBV7-7 and TRBJ2-3; tentative D call: TRBD2 (5 bases). Per germline, CDR1 SSHAT and CDR2 FNYEAQ (reference sequence). This CDR3 has 18 residues. Here the CDR3 reads CASSLYSLQDSHTDTQYF. The CDR3 DNA reads as TGTGCTAGCAGCTTATATTCCCTCCAGGACTCACACACAGATACGCAGTATTTT.

The rearrangement joins TRBV19 to TRBJ2-2; 9 bases map to TRBD2. The CDR3 contains 16 residues. Germline V gene sequence: CDR1 LNHDA, CDR2 SQIVND (reference sequence). Germline trimming cut 3 bases from V and 6 bases from J; bases unmatched to any gene: 8. Here the CDR3 DNA reads TGTGCCAGTAGTATCGTAGCGGGAGCACTCGCCGGGGAGCTGTTTTTT. Translation: CASSIVAGALAGELFF.

The V call is TRBV29-1, the J call TRBJ1-1, with TRBD1 matching over 7 bases. CDR1 and CDR2 (germline): SQVTM, ANQGSEA. The CDR3 length is 14 residues. V dropped 7 bases and J dropped 1; count of bases not matched to a gene: 9. The DNA of the CDR3 is TGCAGCGCTGTTACCCAGGGGGAGAACACTGAAGCTTTCTTT. Residues: CSAVTQGENTEAFF.

The rearrangement links TRBV6-5 to TRBJ2-1, with 12 bases that match TRBD1. Germline V gives CDR1 MNHEY, CDR2 SVGAGI. This CDR3 is 15 amino acids long. Germline trimming cut 4 bases from V and 7 bases from J; bases unmatched to any gene: 5. CDR3 in DNA: TGTGCCAGCAGTTCCCGGGACAGGGGGCTTAATGAGCAGTTCTTC. Protein: CASSSRDRGLNEQFF.

Details on this clone: A junction boundary mismatches the germline segment, possibly from a read error. The V gene is TRBV18, the J gene TRBJ2-1; D unresolved. In germline, CDR1 is KGHSH, CDR2 LQKENI. The CDR3 length is 15 residues. The CDR3 nucleotides are TGTGCCAGCTCCCCACTGCGGAGCTCCTACAATGAGCAGTTCTTC. Encoded protein: CASSPLRSSYNEQFF.

The chain recombines TRBV5-1 with TRBJ2-1; D might be TRBD2 (6 bases). Trimming stripped 4 bases from V and 0 bases from J, with 11 bases between. The CDR3 totals 15 residues. CDR1 SGHRS and CDR2 YFSETQ come from the germline V gene. CDR3 sequence: CASSLLAASYNEQFF. In nucleotides, the CDR3 is TGCGCCAGCAGCCTACTAGCTGCCTCCTACAATGAGCAGTTCTTC.

Concerning this clone itself: The same CDR3 also results from other DNA sequences found in this sample. The genes are TRBV30 and TRBJ2-7, with 12 bases aligning to TRBD1. The CDR3 is made up of 14 amino acids. The germline gives CDR1 GTSNPN, CDR2 SVGIG (reference sequence). The V segment lost 1 base and the J segment 6 bases; nucleotides outside the gene matches: 4. CDR3 protein: CAWSAGTGGGEQYF. In DNA, the CDR3 is TGTGCCTGGAGTGCCGGGACAGGGGGCGGCGAGCAGTACTTC.

The genes are TRBV7-2 and TRBJ2-3; 10 bases map to TRBD1. V dropped 5 bases and J dropped 6; count of bases not matched to a gene: 14. Germline assignment: CDR1 SGHTA and CDR2 FQGNSA. The CDR3 loop spans 17 amino acids. CDR3 DNA sequence: TGTGCCAGCAGCCCGGAAATCCGGGACAGGGGTATCGATACGCAGTATTTT. It is translated as CASSPEIRDRGIDTQYF.

The gene calls are TRBV29-1 and TRBJ2-5; D perhaps matches TRBD1 (5 bases). The CDR3 loop spans 14 amino acids. V shed 6 bases and J shed 2 bases, with 16 bases lying between them. Germline V gene data show CDR1 as SQVTM and CDR2 as ANQGSEA. DNA for the CDR3: TGCAGCGTCGTGGAACTCCGACAGCAAGAGACCCAGTACTTC. Its protein product is CSVVELRQQETQYF.

The rearrangement joins TRBV10-3 to TRBJ2-1; a possible D gene is TRBD2 (5 bases). The CDR3 has 15 amino acids. The germline V and J ends were trimmed by 4 bases and 2 bases, with 12 bases remaining between them. CDR1 and CDR2 from the germline V gene are ENHRY and SYGVKD. In nucleotides, the CDR3 is TGTGCCATCAGTGCGAGCGGATCCACCTACAATGAGCAGTTCTTC. This gives the protein CAISASGSTYNEQFF.

The V gene is TRBV4-3, the J gene TRBJ1-5; a possible D gene is TRBD1 (6 bases). V gave up 0 bases and J gave up 0 bases, with 9 bases separating them. The CDR3 covers 16 residues. The V gene's germline CDR1 is LGHNA and CDR2 YSLEER. CDR3 sequence: CASSQDDRYSNQPQHF. The CDR3, as DNA: TGCGCCAGCAGCCAAGACGACAGGTATAGCAATCAGCCCCAGCATTTT.

The rearrangement uses TRBV6-5 and TRBJ2-3, with D tentatively TRBD2 (6 bases). V was shortened by 7 bases and J by 4 bases, with 18 bases between the two germline ends. Germline V gene lookup returns CDR1 MNHEY and CDR2 SVGAGI. The CDR3 runs to 15 residues. The DNA of the CDR3 is TGTGCCAGCACCCGAATGCCGGGAGCTCCAGATACGCAGTATTTT. Translation gives CASTRMPGAPDTQYF.

The chain joins TRBV4-3 to TRBJ2-1; 12 positions agree with TRBD2. The germline V gene encodes CDR1 LGHNA and CDR2 YSLEER. V lost 1 base and J lost 4; bases outside the gene matches: 2. The CDR3 has 16 amino acids. CDR3 bases: TGCGCCAGCAGCCAAGGGACTAGCGGGATTTACAATGAGCAGTTCTTC. This sequence encodes CASSQGTSGIYNEQFF.

This clone showed up just once. The chain couples TRBV3-1 (or the pseudogene TRBV3-2) to TRBJ2-5, with a possible D match to TRBD2 (5 bases). This CDR3 comprises 14 residues. V dropped 5 bases and J dropped 5 bases, with 15 bases sitting between them. Germline V gene sequence: CDR1 LGHDT, CDR2 YNNKEL (reference sequence). CDR3 nucleotides: TGTGCCAGCAGCGTGGGCCCGGGATGGGAGACCCAGTACTTC. This sequence encodes CASSVGPGWETQYF.

The chain uses TRBV28 and TRBJ2-5; tentatively, D is TRBD2 (5 bases). Germline V CDR1 and CDR2: MDHEN, SYDVKM. This CDR3 contains 15 residues. V lost 4 bases, J lost 3 bases, and 15 bases lay in between. The CDR3: CASSSYPMREETQYF. The CDR3 DNA is TGTGCCAGCAGTTCATACCCAATGCGGGAAGAGACCCAGTACTTC.

CDR3 sequence: CATTQGALNTGELFF. CDR3 bases: TGTGCCACCACACAGGGTGCCCTAAACACCGGGGAGCTGTTTTTT. The chain recombines TRBV6-5 with TRBJ2-2; the D gene is possibly TRBD1 (6 bases). This CDR3 is built from 15 residues. Trimming stripped 10 bases from V and 2 bases from J, with 17 bases between. CDR1 is MNHEY, CDR2 SVGAGI, per germline.

The chain uses TRBV5-1 and TRBJ2-1, with D maybe TRBD2 (6 bases). V was shortened by 0 bases and J by 8 bases, with 18 bases between the two germline ends. Germline loops: CDR1 SGHRS, CDR2 YFSETQ. The CDR3 is 16 residues long. The chain's CDR3 is CASSLDHGRVNDEQFF. The CDR3 bases are TGCGCCAGCAGCTTGGACCACGGGAGAGTCAACGATGAGCAGTTCTTC. Full variable domain (rest looked up from reference TRBV5-1 and TRBJ2-1): KAGVTQTPRYLIKTRGQQVTLSCSPISGHRSVSWYQQTPGQGLQFLFEYFSETQRNKGNFPGRFSGRQFSNSRSEMNVSTLELGDSALYLCASSLDHGRVNDEQFFGPGTRLTVL.

CDR3: CASSHWNVGGVYEQYF. The DNA of the CDR3 is TGTGCCAGCAGCCACTGGAATGTTGGAGGGGTCTACGAGCAGTACTTC. V usage is TRBV7-2 and J usage is TRBJ2-7, with TRBD2 as a possible D gene (6 bases). This CDR3 is 16 amino acids long. Germline values: CDR1 SGHTA, CDR2 FQGNSA. V gave up 5 bases and J gave up 3 bases, with 20 bases separating them. Full variable domain (rest looked up from reference TRBV7-2 and TRBJ2-7): GAGVSQSPSNKVTEKGKDVELRCDPISGHTALYWYRQSLGQGLEFLIYFQGNSAPDKSGLPSDRFSAERTGGSVSTLTIQRTQQEDSAVYLCASSHWNVGGVYEQYFGPGTRLTVT.

V gene TRBV6-2 or TRBV6-3 combines with J gene TRBJ1-6, with 10 nucleotides matching TRBD1. This CDR3 is built from 16 residues. The germline CDR1 and CDR2 sequences are MNHEY and SVGEGT. The junction had 9 bases not matched to a gene; V was cut back by 4 bases and J by 9 bases. The CDR3 DNA is TGTGCCAGCAGTTCCGACAGGGGGCGAGGAAGTTCACCCCTCCACTTT. Protein product: CASSSDRGRGSSPLHF.

The V call is TRBV5-1, the J call TRBJ1-2; D unresolved. The CDR3 is 12 amino acids. Trimming removed 4 bases at V and 2 bases at J, with 6 bases between. CDR1 is SGHRS and CDR2 is YFSETQ in the germline V gene. CDR3 region: CASSESNYGYTF. CDR3 nucleotide sequence: TGCGCCAGCAGCGAGTCAAACTATGGCTACACCTTC.

The rearrangement links TRBV11-2 to TRBJ2-5; TRBD1 aligns across 9 bases. This CDR3 is built from 16 residues. Unmatched junction bases numbered 15, after V lost 4 bases and J lost 9 bases. The V gene's germline CDR1 is SGHAT and CDR2 FQNNGV. The DNA of the CDR3 is TGTGCCAGCAGCTCCGTTAGTTCGGACAGGGGACGGTCCCAGTACTTC. This translates into CASSSVSSDRGRSQYF.

V is TRBV20-1 and J is TRBJ1-2, with D perhaps TRBD1 (6 bases). Germline V gives CDR1 DFQATT, CDR2 SNEGSKA (reference sequence). The CDR3 is made up of 11 amino acids. In nucleotides, the CDR3 is TGCAGCTCAGGGGCAACCTATGGCTACACCTTC. Its protein product is CSSGATYGYTF.

V is TRBV28 and J is TRBJ2-3, with 12 bases matching TRBD2. In germline, CDR1 is MDHEN, CDR2 SYDVKM. The CDR3 sequence is 16 residues long. The ends lost 5 bases at V and 2 bases at J; junction bases unmatched: 5. The CDR3 is CASSGLAGFLTDTQYF. CDR3 DNA sequence: TGTGCCAGCAGTGGACTAGCGGGATTTCTCACAGATACGCAGTATTTT.

The genes are TRBV18 and TRBJ2-7; the D gene is possibly TRBD1 (6 bases). The germline gives CDR1 KGHSH, CDR2 LQKENI. The ends were cut back, 6 bases at V and 3 bases at J, with 15 bases in the middle. The CDR3 runs to 14 residues. As DNA, the CDR3 is TGTGCCAGCTCGCCTGTGGGGACATACTACGAGCAGTACTTC. It codes for CASSPVGTYYEQYF.

The V gene is TRBV5-6, the J gene TRBJ2-1; no clear D. CDR1 is SGHDT, CDR2 YYEEEE, per germline. CDR3 length equals 15 residues. V was shortened by 4 bases and J by 4 bases, with 15 bases between the two germline ends. CDR3 residues: CASSDLPGWYNEQFF. The CDR3 DNA reads TGTGCCAGCAGCGACCTTCCGGGTTGGTACAATGAGCAGTTCTTC.

The sample holds one count of this clone. V is TRBV10-3 and J is TRBJ2-5; perhaps TRBD2 as D (6 bases). The CDR3 has 16 residues. Per germline, CDR1 ENHRY and CDR2 SYGVKD. V lost 4 bases and J lost 3, with 18 bases in between. CDR3 region: CAISGWAGPDKETQYF. The CDR3 region has the DNA TGTGCCATCAGTGGATGGGCGGGACCCGATAAAGAGACCCAGTACTTC.

This chain links TRBV28 with TRBJ2-1; 11 bases fit TRBD2. The CDR3 has 17 amino acids. V lost 5 bases, J lost 2 bases, and 8 bases stayed unmatched. Germline lookup yields CDR1 MDHEN and CDR2 SYDVKM. DNA for the CDR3: TGTGCCAGCAGTGGCATAGCGGGAGGGGGGGCCTACAATGAGCAGTTCTTC. Translation gives CASSGIAGGGAYNEQFF.

This chain uses TRBV7-2 with TRBJ1-2, with 7 bases identical to TRBD1. The V gene's germline CDR1 is SGHTA and CDR2 FQGNSA. The CDR3 consists of 13 residues. The V segment lost 0 bases and the J segment 7 bases; nucleotides outside the gene matches: 2. CDR3 sequence (DNA): TGTGCCAGCAGCTTAGCAGGGGGCTCTGGCTACACCTTC. It encodes CASSLAGGSGYTF.

This chain uses TRBV19 with TRBJ1-1, with 8 bases fitting TRBD1. The CDR3 spans 16 residues. Trimming took 6 bases from V and 0 from J; bases not matched to a gene: 9. Germline CDR1 is LNHDA and CDR2 is SQIVND (reference sequence). This CDR3 is CASSLRDRYMNTEAFF. The CDR3 nucleotides are TGTGCCAGTAGCCTCCGGGACAGGTATATGAACACTGAAGCTTTCTTT. Variable domain in full (rest from reference TRBV19 and TRBJ1-1): DGGITQSPKYLFRKEGQNVTLSCEQNLNHDAMYWYRQDPGQGLRLIYYSQIVNDFQKGDIAEGYSVSREKKESFPLTVTSAQKNPTAFYLCASSLRDRYMNTEAFFGQGTRLTVV.